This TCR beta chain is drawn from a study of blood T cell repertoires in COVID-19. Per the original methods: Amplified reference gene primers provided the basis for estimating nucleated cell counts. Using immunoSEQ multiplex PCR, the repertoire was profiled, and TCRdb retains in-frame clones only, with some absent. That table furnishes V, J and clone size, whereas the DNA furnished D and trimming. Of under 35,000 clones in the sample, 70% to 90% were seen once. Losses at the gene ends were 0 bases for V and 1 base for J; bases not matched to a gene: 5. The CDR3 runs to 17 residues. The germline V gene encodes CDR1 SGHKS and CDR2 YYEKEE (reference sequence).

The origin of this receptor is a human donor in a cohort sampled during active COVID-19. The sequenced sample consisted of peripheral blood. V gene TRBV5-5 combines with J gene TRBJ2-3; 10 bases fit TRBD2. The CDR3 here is CASSLAALAGGTDTQYF. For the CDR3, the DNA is TGTGCCAGCAGCTTGGCGGCCCTAGCGGGGGGCACAGATACGCAGTATTTT.